This T cell receptor (beta chain) was captured in a study of blood T cell repertoires in COVID-19 (dated by TCRdb to the early 2020s). General notes on the study: The collaborator samples originated in the United States, Italy and Spain and spanned the acute and convalescent phases of COVID-19. The repertoires were released in a freely available public database meant as a resource for research on the immune response to SARS-CoV-2. The dataset comprised deeply sampled blood TCRbeta repertoires from subjects exposed to, actively infected with, or recovered from COVID-19. The prospective study material was composed of cDNA or gDNA derived from T cells, B-cell-depleted T cells, or PBMCs. Where available, HLA class I and class II types were obtained from metadata supplied by the sample provider rather than from assay-based typing. Samples came from the ongoing ImmuneRACE study (first 160 participants) plus 1,254 subjects from 6 global collaborators. Nearly every sample came with metadata listing a de-identified subject ID, COVID-19 status, age in years and sex.

With regard to this clone: Its antigen is not yet known. Base qualities are not recorded, but no much larger clone differs from it by a single base.

Cut back by 4 bases and 7 bases, the V and J ends lie 12 bases apart. There are 12 amino acids in the CDR3, from cysteine to phenylalanine inclusive. CDR3 DNA is the only sequence kept; it has 36 bases, read in frame from the first base. The germline V gene supplies CDR1 SGHRS and CDR2 YFSETQ. General conclusions and limits of the study: How much clinical and demographic metadata was included differed by source and by participant, and the metadata was provided uncurated.

The immunoSEQ Assay, a bias-controlled multiplex PCR, was used to amplify TCRbeta CDR3 regions from genomic DNA. As for the original processing: The number of nucleated cells in each sample was estimated by amplification of reference gene primers within the assay. To quantify the absolute abundance of each unique TCRbeta CDR3 rearrangement, sequence reads were collapsed and filtered. Productive Simpson clonality was computed per sample as the square root of Simpson's diversity index over productive rearrangements. TCRdb took over this immuneACCESS table, retaining in-frame rearrangements with V and J assigned. Such tables are incomplete; in checked studies, under half of the missing clones stem from an unresolved V gene, and the remainder is unexplained. The DNA gave D and trimming, while V, J and clone size come from that table. Here the sample has fewer than 100,000 clones; about nine tenths occur a single time. The top ten clonotypes cover around 5% of the sample.

Each collaborating institution followed its own protocols to collect whole blood in K2EDTA tubes. For TCRbeta analysis, collaborator samples were shipped as frozen whole blood, as isolated PBMCs, or as DNA extracted from either sample type. The sample taken for sequencing was peripheral blood. The rearrangement joined TRBV5-1 to TRBJ2-7, and TRBD2 may be the D gene, going by 6 matching bases. The TCR sequence derives from a woman aged 80 or over with acute or convalescent COVID-19. Here is the DNA: TGCGCCAGCAGCCCCGAGGGGAGGGAGCAGTACTTC. This translates into CASSPEGREQYF.